The sequence of this T cell receptor (beta chain) was determined in a study of patients and donors after allogeneic stem cell transplantation. From the RT-PCR reads, TCRdb called clonotypes with MiXCR, one entry per CDR3 protein. The sample has about 200,000 distinct CDR3 sequences, 41% seen once; the top ten hold 33%. CDR3 size: 13 residues. Germline V gene data show CDR1 as SGHRS and CDR2 as YFSETQ. Trimming left V 3 bases short and J 2 bases short, with 7 bases between. This chain connects TRBV5-1 to TRBJ2-3; D not resolved. Source material: blood, either unsorted or a sorted T cell fraction (not recorded which). The sequence was obtained from a human donor who was either an allogeneic HSCT recipient or a stem cell or donor lymphocyte infusion donor (not recorded which). It is not recorded whose cells these are; they may come from a transplant donor. The CDR3: CASSSPNTDTQYF. The DNA for the CDR3 is TGCGCCAGCAGCTCCCCCAACACAGATACGCAGTATTTT. Complete variable domain (other parts from reference TRBV5-1 and TRBJ2-3): KAGVTQTPRYLIKTRGQQVTLSCSPISGHRSVSWYQQTPGQGLQFLFEYFSETQRNKGNFPGRFSGRQFSNSRSEMNVSTLELGDSALYLCASSSPNTDTQYFGPGTRLTVL.